The rows below give T cell receptor beta chains drawn from one sample of a study of blood T cell repertoires in COVID-19. Using immunoSEQ multiplex PCR, the repertoire was profiled, and TCRdb retains in-frame clones only, with some absent. Counted here are some 140,000 clones, almost 85% occurring once; the ten biggest clones make up less than 7%. Sequencing was performed on PBMCs or T cells enriched from blood (not recorded which). Receptor source: a man aged 40-55 years with acute COVID-19. CDR3s include the opening cysteine and the closing phenylalanine or tryptophan. D genes are given only for firm matches. Clone size is shown for a subset of rows, as once, few, many or a class of expanded clone.

>TRBJ2-5|-|TRBV19|TRBD1
TGTGCCAGTAGTTCCCTGACAGGGAAAGAGACCCAGTACTTC
CASSSLTGKETQYF
>TRBJ1-5|-|TRBV5-8|-
TGTGCCAGCAGCTCTCCTAGCAATCAGCCCCAGCATTTT
CASSSPSNQPQHF
>TRBJ1-1|-|TRBV28|-
TGTGCCAGCAGTCCGAGGACACCTATGAACACTGAAGCTTTCTTT
CASSPRTPMNTEAFF
>TRBJ1-1|-|TRBV6-1|TRBD1
TGTGCCAGCGCAGAGTCACAGGGGGAAGCTTTCTTT
CASAESQGEAFF
>TRBJ2-1|few|TRBV19|TRBD2
TGTGCCAGTAGTATCACAGCGGGAGGGTTCTACAATGAGCAGTTCTTC
CASSITAGGFYNEQFF
>TRBJ1-5|-|TRBV3-1/TRBV3-2|-
TGTGCCAGCAGCCAAGATCGGGAGGAGCCCCAGCATTTT
CASSQDREEPQHF
>TRBJ2-7|few|TRBV5-5|TRBD1
TGTGCCAGCAGCCATACAGGGGGGCTAGAGGTAGAGGAGCAGTACTTC
CASSHTGGLEVEEQYF
>TRBJ2-2|-|TRBV10-3|-
TGTGCCATCAGTGAGTCCGGCACCGGGGAGCTGTTTTTT
CAISESGTGELFF
>TRBJ1-5|-|TRBV5-6|-
TGTGCCAGCAGCTTGGGCCAGGGGCATCAGCCCCAGCATTTT
CASSLGQGHQPQHF
>TRBJ1-5|-|TRBV6-2/TRBV6-3|-
TGTGCCAGCAGTTACCCGGACAGTTACCGCAATCAGCCCCAGCATTTT
CASSYPDSYRNQPQHF
>TRBJ1-2|-|TRBV3-1/TRBV3-2|TRBD1
TGTGCCAGCAGCAGTCCCGGGACAGGGCTTAACTATGGCTACACCTTC
CASSSPGTGLNYGYTF
>TRBJ2-1|-|TRBV4-3|-
TGCGCCAGCAGCCAAGATTTTGAGCGGGCGAGCTCCTACAATGAGCAGTTCTTC
CASSQDFERASSYNEQFF
>TRBJ1-5|-|TRBV28|-
TGTGCCAGCAGTCGCCCCGGTTTCAGGAATCAGCCCCAGCATTTT
CASSRPGFRNQPQHF
>TRBJ1-1|-|TRBV13|-
TGTGCCAGCAACATTAGGTCGGACAGTGTCTCCGAAGCTTTCTTT
CASNIRSDSVSEAFF
>TRBJ2-1|once|TRBV7-2|-
TGTGCCAGCAGCCTAAGCGGGCAAAACGGTGAGCAGTTCTTC
CASSLSGQNGEQFF
>TRBJ2-5|once|TRBV28|-
TGTGCCAGCAGTTTGACCACGCCCGGGGAGACCCAGTACTTC
CASSLTTPGETQYF
>TRBJ1-4|-|TRBV5-6|-
TGTGCCAGCAGCTCTTCTTCGGGTGAAAAACTGTTTTTT
CASSSSSGEKLFF
>TRBJ1-3|-|TRBV28|TRBD1
TGTGCCAGCAGTCTACAGACAGGGGCCTCTGGAAACACCATATATTTT
CASSLQTGASGNTIYF
>TRBJ1-6|-|TRBV30|-
TGTGCCTGGAGTGTACCCCTAGACGGGGATAATTCACCCCTCCACTTT
CAWSVPLDGDNSPLHF
>TRBJ1-5|-|TRBV3-1/TRBV3-2|TRBD1
TGTGCCAGCAGCCTCCGGGACAGGGATCAGCCCCAGCATTTT
CASSLRDRDQPQHF
>TRBJ2-7|-|TRBV27|TRBD1
TGTGCCAGCAGTTCAGGGACAGGGGCCGCTTCTGAGCAGTACTTC
CASSSGTGAASEQYF
>TRBJ2-7|-|TRBV30|-
TGTGCCTGGGCTCGGGACGGAGGGGACGAGCAGTACTTC
CAWARDGGDEQYF
>TRBJ1-1|-|TRBV18|TRBD1
TGTGCCAGCTCACGGGACAGGGTGGAAGACACTGAAGCTTTCTTT
CASSRDRVEDTEAFF
>TRBJ2-6|-|TRBV7-2|TRBD1
TGTGCCAGCAGCCTACGAGCTCGGGACAGGGTCGGTGGGGCCAACGTCCTGACTTTC
CASSLRARDRVGGANVLTF
>TRBJ1-5|-|TRBV12-3/TRBV12-4|-
TGTGCCAGCAGTACCGGGACATCACAGCCCCAGCATTTT
CASSTGTSQPQHF
>TRBJ1-6|-|TRBV7-2|-
TGTGCCAGCAGCTTAGCTACTCAGGACACCCTCCACTTT
CASSLATQDTLHF
>TRBJ1-2|-|TRBV7-2|-
TGTGCCAGCAGCTTAGCGGTGACAGGCCTCTATGGCTACACCTTC
CASSLAVTGLYGYTF
>TRBJ2-1|-|TRBV10-2|TRBD2
TGCGCCAGCAGTGAGAGAGCGGGGGTCCACAATGAGCAGTTCTTC
CASSERAGVHNEQFF
>TRBJ1-1|-|TRBV27|-
TGTGCCAGCAGTTTAATGGGACATAAAAACACTGAAGCTTTCTTT
CASSLMGHKNTEAFF
>TRBJ2-7|-|TRBV27|TRBD1
TGTGCCAGCAGTTTAGTGACAGGGGGGTTGGGCGAGCAGTACTTC
CASSLVTGGLGEQYF
>TRBJ2-7|-|TRBV25-1|-
TGTGCCAGCAGTGGAGGCTCCTACGAGCAGTACTTC
CASSGGSYEQYF
>TRBJ1-1|-|TRBV13|-
TGTGCCAGCAGCTTGGGGGGGGACACTGAAGCTTTCTTT
CASSLGGDTEAFF
>TRBJ2-7|-|TRBV27|-
TGTGCCAGCAGTCCCTCTGACCAGAGGTCCTACGAGCAGTACTTC
CASSPSDQRSYEQYF
>TRBJ1-5|-|TRBV19|-
TGTGCCAGTAGTTCGAGAGAAACGGGCAATCAGCCCCAGCATTTT
CASSSRETGNQPQHF
>TRBJ2-1|-|TRBV5-4|TRBD2
TGTGCCAGCAGCTTCGGGACTAGAGTCTCTGAGCAGTTCTTC
CASSFGTRVSEQFF
>TRBJ2-2|few|TRBV27|-
TGTGCCAGCAGTTTTTCAGGGGCAGCGAACACCGGGGAGCTGTTTTTT
CASSFSGAANTGELFF
>TRBJ2-7|-|TRBV18|TRBD2
TGTGCCAGCTCACCACCGGGGGGACTAGCGGGAAACCACGAGCAGTACTTC
CASSPPGGLAGNHEQYF
>TRBJ2-6|-|TRBV11-2|-
TGTGCCAGCAGCTTCCGAGGGGGATTTTTCTCTGGGGCCAACGTCCTGACTTTC
CASSFRGGFFSGANVLTF
>TRBJ2-7|-|TRBV6-5|-
TGTGCCAGCAGCTCTGATTGGGCCGAGCAGTACTTC
CASSSDWAEQYF
>TRBJ1-3|-|TRBV13|-
TGTGCCAGCAGCCTTATGGCCGGAAACACCATATATTTT
CASSLMAGNTIYF
>TRBJ2-1|-|TRBV27|TRBD2
TGTGCCAGCAGTACGCGGGAGACTTCCTACAATGAGCAGTTCTTC
CASSTRETSYNEQFF
>TRBJ1-1|-|TRBV11-2|TRBD1
TGTGCCAGCAGCTCTTACAGGGGAAACACTGAAGCTTTCTTT
CASSSYRGNTEAFF
>TRBJ2-1|-|TRBV15|TRBD2
TGTGCCACCAGCAGGGCCGCCGGGACTAGCGGGAGCAAGACCGATGAGCAGTTCTTC
CATSRAAGTSGSKTDEQFF
>TRBJ1-1|-|TRBV19|TRBD1
TGTGCCAGTAGTGCGACAGGGATTGAGACTGAAGCTTTCTTT
CASSATGIETEAFF
>TRBJ2-1|-|TRBV2|-
TGTGCCAGCATTCGGGGAGGCCAGGGAGAGGGCAATGAGCAGTTCTTC
CASIRGGQGEGNEQFF
>TRBJ2-5|-|TRBV19|TRBD2
TGTGCCAGTAGTCGGGGGGAACGGGGACCCCAGTACTTC
CASSRGERGPQYF
>TRBJ1-4|once|TRBV9|-
TGTGCCAGCAGCGTAGCGGGGGGCCTCAGGGAAAAACTGTTTTTT
CASSVAGGLREKLFF
>TRBJ2-2|-|TRBV10-3|-
TGTGCCATCAGTGGGTATGGTCAGGGCACCGGGGAGCTGTTTTTT
CAISGYGQGTGELFF
>TRBJ2-7|-|TRBV7-6|-
TGTGCCAGCAGCTTAGACGTGAGGGTCGCCTACGAGCAGTACTTC
CASSLDVRVAYEQYF